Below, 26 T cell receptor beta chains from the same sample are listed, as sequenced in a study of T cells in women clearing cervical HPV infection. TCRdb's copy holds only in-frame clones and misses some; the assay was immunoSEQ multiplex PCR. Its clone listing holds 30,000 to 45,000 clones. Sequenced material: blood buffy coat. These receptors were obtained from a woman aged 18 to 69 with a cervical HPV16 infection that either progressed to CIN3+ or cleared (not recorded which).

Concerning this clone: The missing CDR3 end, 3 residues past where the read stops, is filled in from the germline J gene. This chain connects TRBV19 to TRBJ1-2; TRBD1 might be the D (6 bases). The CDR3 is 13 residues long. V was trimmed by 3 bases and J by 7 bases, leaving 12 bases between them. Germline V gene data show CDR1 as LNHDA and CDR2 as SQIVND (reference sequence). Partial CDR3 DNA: TGTGCCAGTAGTATCGACAGGACGGGTGGC. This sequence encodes CASSIDRTGG. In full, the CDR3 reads CASSIDRTGGYTF.

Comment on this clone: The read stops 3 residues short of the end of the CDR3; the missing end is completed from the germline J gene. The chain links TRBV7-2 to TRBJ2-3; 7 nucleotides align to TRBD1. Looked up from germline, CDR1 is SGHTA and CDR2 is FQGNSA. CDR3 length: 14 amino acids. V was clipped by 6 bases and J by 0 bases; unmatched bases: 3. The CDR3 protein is CASSPGQSTDTQYF. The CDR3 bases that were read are TGTGCCAGCAGTCCGGGACAGAGCACAGATACG.

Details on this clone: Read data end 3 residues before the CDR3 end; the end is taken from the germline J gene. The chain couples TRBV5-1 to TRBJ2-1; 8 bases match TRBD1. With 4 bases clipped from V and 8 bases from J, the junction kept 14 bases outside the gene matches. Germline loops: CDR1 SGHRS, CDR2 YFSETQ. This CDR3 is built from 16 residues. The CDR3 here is CASSPGGARGNDEQFF. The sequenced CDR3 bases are TGCGCCAGCAGCCCAGGGGGCGCGAGGGGAAATGATGAG. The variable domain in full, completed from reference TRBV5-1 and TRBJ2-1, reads KAGVTQTPRYLIKTRGQQVTLSCSPISGHRSVSWYQQTPGQGLQFLFEYFSETQRNKGNFPGRFSGRQFSNSRSEMNVSTLELGDSALYLCASSPGGARGNDEQFFGPGTRLTVL.

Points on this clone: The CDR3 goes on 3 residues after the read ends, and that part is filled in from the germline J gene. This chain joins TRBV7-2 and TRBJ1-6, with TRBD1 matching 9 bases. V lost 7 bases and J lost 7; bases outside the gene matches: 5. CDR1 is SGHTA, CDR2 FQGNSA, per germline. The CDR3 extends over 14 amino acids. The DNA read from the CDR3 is TGTGCCAGCATCCTCGGGACAGGGAATTCACCC. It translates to CASILGTGNSP. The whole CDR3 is CASILGTGNSPLHF.

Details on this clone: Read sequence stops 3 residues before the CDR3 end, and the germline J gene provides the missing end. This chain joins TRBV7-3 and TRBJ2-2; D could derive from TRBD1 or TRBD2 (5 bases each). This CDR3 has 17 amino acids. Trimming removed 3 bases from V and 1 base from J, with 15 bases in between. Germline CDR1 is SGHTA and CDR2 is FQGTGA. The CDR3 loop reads CASSFRGATLNTGELFF. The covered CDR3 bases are TGTGCCAGCAGCTTTAGAGGGGCTACACTGAACACCGGGGAG. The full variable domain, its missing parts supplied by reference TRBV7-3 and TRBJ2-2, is GAGVSQTPSNKVTEKGKYVELRCDPISGHTALYWYRQSLGQGPEFLIYFQGTGAADDSGLPNDRFFAVRPEGSVSTLKIQRTERGDSAVYLCASSFRGATLNTGELFFGEGSRLTVL.

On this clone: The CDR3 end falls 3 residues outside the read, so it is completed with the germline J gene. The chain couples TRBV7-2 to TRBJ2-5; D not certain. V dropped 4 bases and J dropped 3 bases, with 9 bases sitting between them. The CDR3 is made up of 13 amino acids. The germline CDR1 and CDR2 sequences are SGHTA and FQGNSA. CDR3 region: CASSSPTKETQYF. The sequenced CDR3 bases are TGTGCCAGCAGCTCCCCCACAAAAGAGACC.

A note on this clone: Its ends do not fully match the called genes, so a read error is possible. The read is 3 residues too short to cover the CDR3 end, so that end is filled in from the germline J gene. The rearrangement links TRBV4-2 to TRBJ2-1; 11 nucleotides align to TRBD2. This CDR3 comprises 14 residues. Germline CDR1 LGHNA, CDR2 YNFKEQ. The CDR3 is CASSPSGGLNEQFF. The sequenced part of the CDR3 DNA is TGCGCCAGCAGCCCTAGCGGGGGGCTCAATGAG.

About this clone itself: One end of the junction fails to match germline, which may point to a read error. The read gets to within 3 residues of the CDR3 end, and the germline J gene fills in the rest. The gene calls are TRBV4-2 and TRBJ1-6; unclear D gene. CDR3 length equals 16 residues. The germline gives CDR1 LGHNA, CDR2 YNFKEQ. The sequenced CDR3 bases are TGCGCCAGCAGCCAAGAAAGGGCCTTCTATAATTCACCC. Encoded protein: CASSQERAFYNSP. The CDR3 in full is CASSQERAFYNSPLHF.

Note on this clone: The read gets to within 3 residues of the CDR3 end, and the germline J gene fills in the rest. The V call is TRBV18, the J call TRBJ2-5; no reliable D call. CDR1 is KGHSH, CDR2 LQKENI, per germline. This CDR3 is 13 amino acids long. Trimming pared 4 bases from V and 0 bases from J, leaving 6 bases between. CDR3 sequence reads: CASSLRNQETQYF. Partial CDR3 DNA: TGTGCCAGCTCACTCAGAAACCAAGAGACC.

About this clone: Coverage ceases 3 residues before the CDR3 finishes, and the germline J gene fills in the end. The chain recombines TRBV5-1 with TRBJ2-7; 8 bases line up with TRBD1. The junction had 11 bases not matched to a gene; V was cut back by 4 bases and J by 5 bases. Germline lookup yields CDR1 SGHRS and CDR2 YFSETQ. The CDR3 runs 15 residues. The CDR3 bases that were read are TGCGCCAGCAGCCCCGGGACAGGTGAGATCAACGAG. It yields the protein CASSPGTGEINE. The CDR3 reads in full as CASSPGTGEINEQYF.

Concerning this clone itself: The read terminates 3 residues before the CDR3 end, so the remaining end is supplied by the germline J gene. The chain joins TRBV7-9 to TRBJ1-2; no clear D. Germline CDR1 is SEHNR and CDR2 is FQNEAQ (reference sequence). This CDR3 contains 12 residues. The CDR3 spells CASSLGLHDYTF. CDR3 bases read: TGTGCCAGCAGCTTAGGACTACACGAC.

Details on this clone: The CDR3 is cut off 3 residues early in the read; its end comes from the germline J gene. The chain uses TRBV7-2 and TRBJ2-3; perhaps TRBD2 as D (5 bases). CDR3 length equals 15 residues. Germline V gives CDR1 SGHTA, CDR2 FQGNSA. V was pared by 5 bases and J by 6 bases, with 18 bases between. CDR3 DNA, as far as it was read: TGTGCCAGCAGCGATAGGACTGGCACACAGGATACG. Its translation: CASSDRTGTQDT. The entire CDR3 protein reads CASSDRTGTQDTQYF.

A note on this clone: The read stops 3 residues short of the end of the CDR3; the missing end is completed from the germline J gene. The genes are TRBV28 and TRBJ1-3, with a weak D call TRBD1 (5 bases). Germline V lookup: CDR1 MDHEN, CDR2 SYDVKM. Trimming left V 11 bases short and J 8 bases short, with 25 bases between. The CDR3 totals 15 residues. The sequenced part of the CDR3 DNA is TGTGCCGCCCCCCCGCGGACGAGGGGCGGGGACACC. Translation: CAAPPRTRGGDT. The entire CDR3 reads CAAPPRTRGGDTIYF. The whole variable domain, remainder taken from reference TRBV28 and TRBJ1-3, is DVKVTQSSRYLVKRTGEKVFLECVQDMDHENMFWYRQDPGLGLRLIYFSYDVKMKEKGDIPEGYSVSREKKERFSLILESASTNQTSMYLCAAPPRTRGGDTIYFGEGSWLTVV.

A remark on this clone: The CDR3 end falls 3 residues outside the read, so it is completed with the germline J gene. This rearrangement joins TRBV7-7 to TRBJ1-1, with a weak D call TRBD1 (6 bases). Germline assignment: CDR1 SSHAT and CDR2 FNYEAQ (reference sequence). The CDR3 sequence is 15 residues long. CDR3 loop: CASSLNGGALETAFF. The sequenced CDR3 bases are TGTGCCAGCAGCTTGAACGGGGGGGCCCTGGAGACA.

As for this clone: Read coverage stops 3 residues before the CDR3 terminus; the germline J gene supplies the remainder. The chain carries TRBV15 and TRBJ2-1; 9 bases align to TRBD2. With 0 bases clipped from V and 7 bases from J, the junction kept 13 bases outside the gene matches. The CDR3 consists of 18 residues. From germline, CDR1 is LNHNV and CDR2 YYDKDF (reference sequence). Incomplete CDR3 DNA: TGTGCCACCAGCAGAGATGAGGCGCGGACTAGCGCGAATAATGAG. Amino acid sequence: CATSRDEARTSANNE. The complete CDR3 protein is CATSRDEARTSANNEQFF.

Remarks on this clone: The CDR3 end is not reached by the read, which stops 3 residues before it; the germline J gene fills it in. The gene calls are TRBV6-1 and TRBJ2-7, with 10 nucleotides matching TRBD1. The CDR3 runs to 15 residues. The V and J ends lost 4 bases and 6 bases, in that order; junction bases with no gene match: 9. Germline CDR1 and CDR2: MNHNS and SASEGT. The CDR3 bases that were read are TGTGCCAGCAGTGGACAGGGGGCCACCCCGGGCGAG. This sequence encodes CASSGQGATPGE. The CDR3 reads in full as CASSGQGATPGEQYF.

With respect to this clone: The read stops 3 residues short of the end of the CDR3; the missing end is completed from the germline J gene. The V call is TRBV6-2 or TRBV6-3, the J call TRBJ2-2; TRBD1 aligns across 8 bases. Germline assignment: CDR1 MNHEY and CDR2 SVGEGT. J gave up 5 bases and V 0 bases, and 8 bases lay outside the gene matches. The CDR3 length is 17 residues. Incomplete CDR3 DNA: TGTGCCAGCAGTTACTCGATGGACAGGGAGAAGACCGGGGAG. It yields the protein CASSYSMDREKTGE. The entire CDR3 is CASSYSMDREKTGELFF.

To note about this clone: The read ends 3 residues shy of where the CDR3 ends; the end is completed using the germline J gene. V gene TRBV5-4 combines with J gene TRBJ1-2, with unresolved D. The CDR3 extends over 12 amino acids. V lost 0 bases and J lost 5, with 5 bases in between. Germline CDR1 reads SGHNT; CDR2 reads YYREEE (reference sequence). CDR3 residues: CASSLGQYGYTF. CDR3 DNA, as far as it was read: TGTGCCAGCAGCTTGGGGCAATATGGC.

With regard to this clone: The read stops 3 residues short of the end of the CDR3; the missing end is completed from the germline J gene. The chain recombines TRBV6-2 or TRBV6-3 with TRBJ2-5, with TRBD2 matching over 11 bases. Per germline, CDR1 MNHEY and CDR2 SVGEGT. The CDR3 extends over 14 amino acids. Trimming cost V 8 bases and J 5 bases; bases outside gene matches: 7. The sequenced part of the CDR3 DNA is TGTGCCAGCGGGACTAGCGGCTTTGGGGAGACC. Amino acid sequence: CASGTSGFGET. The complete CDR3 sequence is CASGTSGFGETQYF.

This CDR3 is CASSDTGNGSELFF. The sequenced part of the CDR3 DNA is TGTGCCAGCAGTGATACGGGGAATGGGTCGGAG. This rearrangement joins TRBV2 to TRBJ2-2, with D possibly being TRBD2 (5 bases). The CDR3 goes on 3 residues after the read ends, and that part is filled in from the germline J gene. Deletions cut 3 bases from V and 10 bases from J, with 15 bases between. CDR3 length: 14 residues. Germline V gives CDR1 SNHLY, CDR2 FYNNEI.

Here the CDR3 reads CSTATGSDYGYTF. Partial CDR3 DNA: TGCAGCACTGCGACAGGGTCTGACTATGGC. This chain connects TRBV29-1 to TRBJ1-2; 7 bases agree with TRBD1. Read coverage stops 3 residues before the CDR3 terminus; the germline J gene supplies the remainder. V gave up 8 bases and J gave up 3 bases; unmatched junction bases: 9. The CDR3 length is 13 residues. CDR1 is SQVTM, CDR2 ANQGSEA, per germline.

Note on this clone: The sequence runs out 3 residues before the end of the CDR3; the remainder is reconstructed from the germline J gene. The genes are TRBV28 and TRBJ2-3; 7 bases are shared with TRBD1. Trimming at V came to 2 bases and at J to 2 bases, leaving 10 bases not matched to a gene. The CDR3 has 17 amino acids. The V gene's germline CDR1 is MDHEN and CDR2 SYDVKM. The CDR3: CASSLETGNTYTDTQYF. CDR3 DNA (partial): TGTGCCAGCAGTTTAGAGACAGGGAATACCTACACAGATACG.

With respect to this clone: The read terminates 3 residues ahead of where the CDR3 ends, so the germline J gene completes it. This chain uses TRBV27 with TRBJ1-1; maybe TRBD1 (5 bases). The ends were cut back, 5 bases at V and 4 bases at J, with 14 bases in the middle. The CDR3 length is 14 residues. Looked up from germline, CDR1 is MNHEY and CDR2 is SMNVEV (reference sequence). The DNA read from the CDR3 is TGTGCCAGCAGTGTAGGGGTCTATAGCACTGAA. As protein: CASSVGVYSTE. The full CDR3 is CASSVGVYSTEAFF.

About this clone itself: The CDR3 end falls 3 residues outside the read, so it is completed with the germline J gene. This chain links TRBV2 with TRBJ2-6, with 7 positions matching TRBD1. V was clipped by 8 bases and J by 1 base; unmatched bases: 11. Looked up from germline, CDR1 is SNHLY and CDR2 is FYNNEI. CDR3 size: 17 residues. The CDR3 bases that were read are TGTGCCAGCCGTCCGGGACAGACAAAATCTGGGGCCAACGTC. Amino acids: CASRPGQTKSGANV. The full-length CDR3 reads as CASRPGQTKSGANVLTF.

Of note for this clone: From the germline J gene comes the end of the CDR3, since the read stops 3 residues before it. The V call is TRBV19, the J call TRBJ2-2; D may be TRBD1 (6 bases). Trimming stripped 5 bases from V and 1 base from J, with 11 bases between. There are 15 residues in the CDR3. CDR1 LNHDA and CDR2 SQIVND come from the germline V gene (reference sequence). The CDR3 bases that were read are TGTGCCAGTAGTCAACCGGGACAGAACACCGGGGAG. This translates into CASSQPGQNTGE. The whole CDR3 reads CASSQPGQNTGELFF.

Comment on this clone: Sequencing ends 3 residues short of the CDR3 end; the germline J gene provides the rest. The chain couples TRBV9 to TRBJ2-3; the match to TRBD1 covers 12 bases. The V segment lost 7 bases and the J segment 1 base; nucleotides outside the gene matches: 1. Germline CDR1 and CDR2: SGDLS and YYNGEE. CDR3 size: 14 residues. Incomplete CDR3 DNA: TGTGCCAGCGGGACAGGGGGCGGCACAGATACG. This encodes CASGTGGGTDT. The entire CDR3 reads CASGTGGGTDTQYF.